The entry below describes one TCR beta chain. These data come from a study of blood T cell repertoires in COVID-19. Study-wide background: Some COVID-19 samples were acute and others convalescent; all came from the United States, Italy and Spain.

The V segment lost 5 bases and the J segment 8 bases; nucleotides outside the gene matches: 17. This CDR3 has 17 amino acids. Germline CDR1 reads PRHDT; CDR2 reads FYEKMQ (reference sequence). Sequencing used immunoSEQ multiplex PCR; TCRdb keeps in-frame clones, though not all of them. Among about 250,000 clones listed, 70% to 90% were seen once. Each participant's cohort was designated according to participant-reported clinical history. V is TRBV13 and J is TRBJ2-1, with 8 bases that match TRBD2. Input material: PBMCs or T cells enriched from blood (not recorded which). The receptor comes from a man aged 18 to 30 who had recovered from COVID-19. The CDR3 DNA reads as TGTGCCAGCAGCCGCACCTCGAATACGGGGGGGCTCGATGAGCAGTTCTTC. This gives the protein CASSRTSNTGGLDEQFF.